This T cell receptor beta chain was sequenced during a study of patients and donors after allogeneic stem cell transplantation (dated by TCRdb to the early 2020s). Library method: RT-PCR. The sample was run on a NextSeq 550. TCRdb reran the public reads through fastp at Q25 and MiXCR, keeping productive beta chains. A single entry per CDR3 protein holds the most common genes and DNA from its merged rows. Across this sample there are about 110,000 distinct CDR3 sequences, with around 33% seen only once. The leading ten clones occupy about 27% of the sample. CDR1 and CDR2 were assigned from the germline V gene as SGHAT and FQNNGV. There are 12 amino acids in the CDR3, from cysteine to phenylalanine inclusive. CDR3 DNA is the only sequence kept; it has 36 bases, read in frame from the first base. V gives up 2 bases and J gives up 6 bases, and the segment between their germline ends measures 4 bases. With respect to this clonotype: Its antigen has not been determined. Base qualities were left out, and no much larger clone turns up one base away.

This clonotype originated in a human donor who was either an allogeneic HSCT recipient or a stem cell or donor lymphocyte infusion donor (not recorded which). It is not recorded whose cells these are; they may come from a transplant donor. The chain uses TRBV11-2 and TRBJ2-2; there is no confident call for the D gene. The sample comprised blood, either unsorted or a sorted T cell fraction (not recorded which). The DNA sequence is TGTGCCAGCAGCTTACTCTCCGGGGAGCTGTTTTTT. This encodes CASSLLSGELFF.